This T cell receptor (beta chain) was captured in a study of OX40 agonist ivuxolimab in advanced cancers. Study details: Among those treated, three patients had partial responses, one with hepatocellular carcinoma and two with cutaneous melanoma.

Libraries were prepared by immunoSEQ multiplex PCR; TCRdb keeps only in-frame clonotypes and omits some of them. The sample yields 75,000 to 100,000 clones, more than 80% seen once. V was pared by 3 bases and J by 10 bases, with 7 bases of the junction left unmatched. The CDR3 totals 14 residues. The germline V gene encodes CDR1 SGHDT and CDR2 YYEEEE. The clonotype was recovered from an adult with an advanced solid tumor such as melanoma, head and neck, liver or kidney cancer. This chain links TRBV5-6 with TRBJ2-1, with 10 bases fitting TRBD1. Material: CD4+ or CD8+ T cells sorted from blood, obtained in a trial of the OX40 agonist ivuxolimab. CDR3 amino acids: CASSSPGQGNEQFF. In nucleotides, the CDR3 is TGTGCCAGCAGCTCCCCGGGACAGGGGAACGAGCAGTTCTTC.